The rows below give T cell receptor beta chains drawn from one sample of a study of T cell changes during pregnancy in multiple sclerosis. The method was immunoSEQ multiplex PCR; TCRdb's version includes in-frame clones alone and lacks a portion of them. In the table there are about 56,000 clones, about 89% of which are singletons. Specimen: peripheral blood, collected after pregnancy. Receptors were obtained from a female donor with multiple sclerosis, enrolled in a pregnancy study. Both conserved end residues are part of each CDR3. Fields, in order: D gene, clone size, J gene, V gene, CDR3 DNA, CDR3 protein. The D gene is left open where the match is weak. Not every row has a clone size; where given, it reads once, few, many or a size class.

>.|.|TRBJ1-3|TRBV30
TGTGCCTGGGGCCGCGGAAACACCATATATTTT
CAWGRGNTIYF
>.|.|TRBJ2-3|TRBV28
TGTGCCAGCAGTTTAGGGCTTGTTGGGCGACAAAGCACAGATACGCAGTATTTT
CASSLGLVGRQSTDTQYF
>TRBD2|once|TRBJ2-3|TRBV11-2
TGTGCCAGCAGCTTAGCGCTAGCGGGGAGATCGGGAGATACGCAGTATTTT
CASSLALAGRSGDTQYF
>TRBD2|.|TRBJ2-3|TRBV4-1
TGCGCCAGCAGCCAGCCGGGACTAGCGGGGGGGCGAAGCACAGATACGCAGTATTTT
CASSQPGLAGGRSTDTQYF
>TRBD1|.|TRBJ2-7|TRBV19
TGTGCCAGTAGTTTCCTCGGACAGGGCCACGAGCAGTACTTC
CASSFLGQGHEQYF
>TRBD2|few|TRBJ2-7|TRBV7-2
TGTGCCAGCAGCTTCGGCGGGGGGGCAACCGAGCAGTACTTC
CASSFGGGATEQYF
>.|.|TRBJ2-1|TRBV11-2
TGTGCCAGCAGCCGAGGGCAACAATGGGACAATGAGCAGTTCTTC
CASSRGQQWDNEQFF
>.|.|TRBJ2-1|TRBV10-3
TGTGCCATCAAACCCCGGGACACTAATCGTAATGAGCAGTTCTTC
CAIKPRDTNRNEQFF
>TRBD1|.|TRBJ2-7|TRBV9
TGTGCCAGCCGGGACAGAGATTCCTACGAGCAGTACTTC
CASRDRDSYEQYF
>TRBD2|.|TRBJ2-3|TRBV7-3
TGTGCCAGCAGCGCGACTAGCGGGGGCACAGATACGCAGTATTTT
CASSATSGGTDTQYF
>TRBD1|.|TRBJ1-1|TRBV7-3
TGTGCCAGCAGCTTAACGTACGCAGGGGGCGTTTCGAACACTGAAGCTTTCTTT
CASSLTYAGGVSNTEAFF
>TRBD1|.|TRBJ2-3|TRBV15
TGTGCCACCAGCTCGGACAGGCTTATCGCCACAGATACGCAGTATTTT
CATSSDRLIATDTQYF
>.|.|TRBJ1-1|TRBV10-1
TGCGCCAGCCGAATAGGGGTGGACACTGAAGCTTTCTTT
CASRIGVDTEAFF
>.|.|TRBJ2-7|TRBV6-1
TGTGCCAGCAGTGACAGGAACCAGGGGGGACAGAGAGTCGAGCAGTACTTC
CASSDRNQGGQRVEQYF
>TRBD1|.|TRBJ1-2|TRBV6-5
TGTGCCAGCAGGGGACAGGGAGACAACTATGGCTACACCTTC
CASRGQGDNYGYTF
>.|.|TRBJ2-7|TRBV12-2
TGTGCAAGTCGACCCCATCCCGGGCAGTACTTC
CASRPHPGQYF
>.|.|TRBJ2-3|TRBV30
TGTGCCGGTCTCGCGGCGGAGGGAGATACGCAGTATTTT
CAGLAAEGDTQYF
>.|.|TRBJ2-1|TRBV6-4
TGTGCCAGCAGTGACGGGGGGAAAGGATCCTACAATGAGCAGTTCTTC
CASSDGGKGSYNEQFF
>.|.|TRBJ2-7|TRBV6-1
TGTGCCAGCAGTGAGGGAGGCGACAGCTCCTACGAGCAGTACTTC
CASSEGGDSSYEQYF
>TRBD1|.|TRBJ2-7|TRBV5-1
TGCGCCAGCAGCCTGGGGACAGAACACGAGCAGTACTTC
CASSLGTEHEQYF
>TRBD1|.|TRBJ1-1|TRBV2
TGTGCCAGCAGGGACAGGGGGAACACTGAAGCTTTCTTT
CASRDRGNTEAFF
>TRBD1|.|TRBJ1-2|TRBV30
TGTGCCTGGAGTGTACGAGTAGGGGGCTTTGCTGGCTACACCTTC
CAWSVRVGGFAGYTF
>TRBD1|.|TRBJ1-2|TRBV2
TGTGCCACCGGACAGGGCCTCTATGGCTACACCTTC
CATGQGLYGYTF
>.|few|TRBJ1-1|TRBV19
TGTGCCAGTAGTCAAAGGAGGACTGAAGCTTTCTTT
CASSQRRTEAFF
>.|.|TRBJ2-7|TRBV4-1
TGCGCCAGCAGCCAAGAAAGCTACCTCTCCTACGAGCAGTACTTC
CASSQESYLSYEQYF
>.|.|TRBJ2-3|TRBV6-5
TGTGCCAGCAGGGGGCTATCCCGCACAGATACGCAGTATTTT
CASRGLSRTDTQYF
>TRBD2|.|TRBJ2-1|TRBV4-3
TGCGCCAGCAGCCTACGAGTCTCTAGCGGGGACTACAATGAGCAGTTCTTC
CASSLRVSSGDYNEQFF
>.|.|TRBJ2-5|TRBV12-5
TGTGCTAGTGCACCCGGGACACCCGGGACCCAGTACTTC
CASAPGTPGTQYF
>.|.|TRBJ1-2|TRBV7-8
TGTGCCAGCAGCCTTCTTCGGACAAACCTCAACTATGGCTACACCTTC
CASSLLRTNLNYGYTF
>.|.|TRBJ1-2|TRBV5-1
TGCGCCAGCAGCTTGAATCTTGGGAGCTATGGCTACACCTTC
CASSLNLGSYGYTF
>.|.|TRBJ2-7|TRBV5-5
TGTGCCAGCAGCTTGGCGGACATCTACGAGCAGTACTTC
CASSLADIYEQYF
>.|.|TRBJ2-1|TRBV21-1
TGTGCCAGCAGCAAACTTCGTGAGGCCTACAATGAGCAGTTCTTC
CASSKLREAYNEQFF
>.|.|TRBJ1-6|TRBV7-6
TGTGCCAGCAGCATAAATAATTCACCCCTCCACTTT
CASSINNSPLHF
>TRBD2|.|TRBJ2-1|TRBV6-6
TGTGCCAGCACCTGGGGCGGGGGGGCCGGTGAGCAGTTCTTC
CASTWGGGAGEQFF
>.|.|TRBJ1-1|TRBV7-9
TGTGCCAGCAGCTTATCGACAGACACTTTCACTGAAGCTTTCTTT
CASSLSTDTFTEAFF